This T cell receptor beta chain was sequenced in a study of OX40 agonist ivuxolimab in advanced cancers. Looking at the study overall: As their treatment, patients were administered ivuxolimab, an agonistic anti-OX40 (CD134) antibody. Three patients showed partial responses: one hepatocellular carcinoma and two cutaneous melanoma cases.

V lost 1 base to trimming and J lost 0 bases; unmatched junction nucleotides: 12. Germline-derived CDR1 and CDR2 are LNHNV and YYDKDF (reference sequence). The CDR3 totals 19 residues. The data were produced by immunoSEQ multiplex PCR, yet TCRdb's version contains in-frame clones alone and is incomplete. The sample contains roughly 65,000 clones, around 88% of which appear only once. The source material was CD4+ or CD8+ T cells sorted from blood, sampled in a trial of the OX40 agonist ivuxolimab. The rearrangement joins TRBV15 to TRBJ2-1; 7 nucleotides line up with TRBD2. The origin of this receptor is an adult with an advanced solid tumor such as melanoma, head and neck, liver or kidney cancer. CDR3 nucleotide sequence: TGTGCCACCAGCAGAGTAATGTCGGGGAGGGGCCACTCCTACAATGAGCAGTTCTTC. This gives the protein CATSRVMSGRGHSYNEQFF.